One and the same sample provided the 23 T cell receptor beta chains below, sequenced in a study of blood T cell repertoires in COVID-19. The assay was immunoSEQ multiplex PCR, and TCRdb's table has in-frame clones only and misses some. The repertoire holds some 150,000 clones, with approximately 88% as singletons. Sequencing was carried out using peripheral blood. Receptors were obtained from a human donor in a cohort sampled during active COVID-19.

The chain joins TRBV11-2 to TRBJ1-1, with TRBD1 as a possible D gene (6 bases). Germline CDR1 reads SGHAT; CDR2 reads FQNNGV. This CDR3 comprises 14 residues. The V end lost 4 bases, the J end lost 1 base, and 10 bases lay between the germline ends. The DNA for the CDR3 is TGTGCCAGCAGCTGGCAACAGGGGAACACTGAAGCTTTCTTT. Translating gives CASSWQQGNTEAFF.

This chain links TRBV2 with TRBJ2-7, with TRBD1 as a possible D gene (5 bases). The CDR3 runs to 12 residues. Trimming left V 2 bases short and J 4 bases short, with 6 bases between. CDR1 SNHLY and CDR2 FYNNEI come from the germline V gene. CDR3 protein: CASSEQGYEQYV. CDR3 nucleotides: TGTGCCAGCAGTGAACAGGGTTACGAGCAGTACGTC.

The chain couples TRBV2 to TRBJ2-7; 7 positions match TRBD1. The length of the CDR3 is 15 residues. The J segment lost 5 bases and the V segment lost 6 bases, leaving 13 bases of the junction unmatched. Germline-derived CDR1 and CDR2 are SNHLY and FYNNEI. The DNA of the CDR3 is TGTGCCAGCAGCTCAGCGCGGACAGGCTTTGACGAGCAGTACTTC. Its translation is CASSSARTGFDEQYF.

The V call is TRBV6-5, the J call TRBJ1-2, with 8 bases identical to TRBD1. This CDR3 region has 14 residues. From germline, CDR1 is MNHEY and CDR2 SVGAGI. Trimming removed 5 bases from V and 2 bases from J; junction bases left unmatched: 4. In nucleotides, the CDR3 is TGTGCCAGCAGTCCAGGGGGCACGAACTATGGCTACACCTTC. Translating gives CASSPGGTNYGYTF.

V and J are TRBV7-8 and TRBJ2-5; D not certain. Per germline, CDR1 SGHVS and CDR2 FQNEAQ. This CDR3 region has 12 residues. Trimming removed 5 bases from V and 5 bases from J, with 9 bases in between. CDR3 protein: CASSPHRETQYF. DNA for the CDR3: TGTGCCAGCAGCCCCCATCGGGAGACCCAGTACTTC. The variable domain in full, completed from reference TRBV7-8 and TRBJ2-5, reads GAGVSQSPRYKVAKRGQDVALRCDPISGHVSLFWYQQALGQGPEFLTYFQNEAQLDKSGLPSDRFFAERPEGSVSTLKIQRTQQEDSAVYLCASSPHRETQYFGPGTRLLVL.

J is TRBJ1-1 and V is TRBV6-2 or TRBV6-3; D remains unclear. Germline CDR1 reads MNHEY; CDR2 reads SVGEGT. The CDR3 has 14 residues. V was pared by 6 bases and J by 1 base, with 12 bases between. The chain's CDR3 is CASSLLQTNTEAFF. The CDR3 bases are TGTGCCAGCAGCCTCCTACAGACGAACACTGAAGCTTTCTTT.

The chain employs TRBV5-1 and TRBJ2-3; the D gene is possibly TRBD2 (7 bases). From germline, CDR1 is SGHRS and CDR2 YFSETQ. The length of the CDR3 is 15 residues. V lost 3 bases, J lost 1 base, and 12 bases lay in between. This CDR3 is CASSSGRGGTDTQYF. The CDR3 region has the DNA TGCGCCAGCAGCTCGGGGAGGGGGGGCACAGATACGCAGTATTTT.

The chain employs TRBV5-4 and TRBJ1-2; no definite D call. The CDR3 covers 15 residues. The V gene's germline CDR1 is SGHNT and CDR2 YYREEE (reference sequence). Trimming pared 0 bases from V and 4 bases from J, leaving 13 bases between. CDR3 amino acids: CASSLGSRESYGYTF. As DNA, the CDR3 is TGTGCCAGCAGCTTGGGGTCACGGGAGTCCTATGGCTACACCTTC.

The chain carries TRBV10-3 and TRBJ2-5; 7 positions agree with TRBD1. Germline V gives CDR1 ENHRY, CDR2 SYGVKD. Unmatched junction bases numbered 8, after V lost 3 bases and J lost 4 bases. The CDR3 is made up of 15 amino acids. CDR3 sequence (DNA): TGTGCCATCAGTGATGGGACAGATGGGGCAGAGACCCAGTACTTC. This gives the protein CAISDGTDGAETQYF.

V is TRBV2 and J is TRBJ2-5, with D possibly TRBD1 on 5 matching bases. The CDR3 contains 14 residues. Trimming took 2 bases from V and 1 from J, leaving 8 bases between them. From germline, CDR1 is SNHLY and CDR2 FYNNEI. The CDR3 loop is CASSESRAQETQYF. The CDR3 DNA sequence: TGTGCCAGCAGTGAATCCAGGGCCCAAGAGACCCAGTACTTC. Complete variable domain (other parts from reference TRBV2 and TRBJ2-5): EPEVTQTPSHQVTQMGQEVILRCVPISNHLYFYWYRQILGQKVEFLVSFYNNEISEKSEIFDDQFSVERPDGSNFTLKIRSTKLEDSAMYFCASSESRAQETQYFGPGTRLLVL.

Points on this clone: Within the sample, other DNA sequences also encode this same CDR3. The rearrangement links TRBV28 to TRBJ1-2, with D unclear. The germline V gene encodes CDR1 MDHEN and CDR2 SYDVKM. This CDR3 comprises 14 residues. V gave up 6 bases and J gave up 2 bases, with 13 bases separating them. The CDR3 DNA reads as TGTGCCAGCAGCTATAGGACGGGGAACTATGGCTACACCTTC. It codes for CASSYRTGNYGYTF.

V usage is TRBV5-1 and J usage is TRBJ2-3; D not certain. Per the germline V gene, CDR1 is SGHRS and CDR2 is YFSETQ. This CDR3 is built from 13 residues. V lost 0 bases to trimming and J lost 1 base, with 3 bases between them. The CDR3 DNA is TGCGCCAGCAGCTTGGTCGGCACAGATACGCAGTATTTT. Residues: CASSLVGTDTQYF.

The CDR3 reads CASSSYSGGYNEQFF. Written as DNA, the CDR3 is TGTGCCAGCAGCTCTTATAGCGGGGGGTACAATGAGCAGTTCTTC. The V call is TRBV7-2, the J call TRBJ2-1, with 10 bases matching TRBD2. Looked up from germline, CDR1 is SGHTA and CDR2 is FQGNSA. The CDR3 is made up of 15 amino acids. The junction had 4 bases not matched to a gene; V was cut back by 4 bases and J by 4 bases.

This clone was found once. This rearrangement joins TRBV28 to TRBJ1-2, with 9 bases matching TRBD1. The CDR3 has 15 residues. Trimming took 3 bases from V and 1 from J; bases not matched to a gene: 3. Germline V gene sequence: CDR1 MDHEN, CDR2 SYDVKM. CDR3 protein: CASSFGTGSNYGYTF. The CDR3 nucleotides read TGTGCCAGCAGTTTTGGGACAGGGAGTAACTATGGCTACACCTTC.

The V and J genes are TRBV14 and TRBJ2-1; 13 bases agree with TRBD2. This CDR3 contains 16 residues. The germline CDR1 and CDR2 sequences are SGHDN and FVKESK. The V and J ends lost 4 bases and 5 bases, in that order; junction bases with no gene match: 5. The CDR3 DNA reads as TGTGCCAGCAGCCCACAACTAGCGGGAGGGAACAATGAGCAGTTCTTC. Protein: CASSPQLAGGNNEQFF.

This chain joins TRBV2 and TRBJ1-5, with 8 bases fitting TRBD1. Germline V CDR1 and CDR2: SNHLY, FYNNEI. CDR3 size: 14 residues. The V segment lost 10 bases and the J segment 5 bases; nucleotides outside the gene matches: 10. The CDR3 sequence is CATGFLTGDQPQHF. The CDR3, as DNA: TGTGCCACGGGGTTTTTGACAGGGGATCAGCCCCAGCATTTT.

This chain links TRBV6-6 with TRBJ2-3, with D unresolved. The V and J ends lost 4 bases and 4 bases respectively, with 12 bases between them. The CDR3 is 14 residues long. Looked up from germline, CDR1 is MNHNY and CDR2 is SVGAGI (reference sequence). The CDR3 protein is CASSLGTVADTQYF. The CDR3 DNA sequence: TGTGCCAGCAGTTTGGGCACGGTCGCAGATACGCAGTATTTT.

The genes are TRBV19 and TRBJ1-1, with a possible D match to TRBD1 (5 bases). Germline-derived CDR1 and CDR2 are LNHDA and SQIVND (reference sequence). V dropped 3 bases and J dropped 5 bases, with 10 bases sitting between them. This CDR3 contains 13 residues. The CDR3 here is CASSMSRDTEAFF. CDR3 nucleotides: TGTGCCAGTAGTATGTCCAGGGATACTGAAGCTTTCTTT.

The rearrangement uses TRBV12-3 or TRBV12-4 and TRBJ2-1, with 7 bases lining up with TRBD2. Germline trimming cut 3 bases from V and 4 bases from J; bases unmatched to any gene: 0. The CDR3 runs 13 residues. As DNA, the CDR3 is TGTGCCAGCAGTTTTAGCGGGTACAATGAGCAGTTCTTC. As protein: CASSFSGYNEQFF.

The chain is built from TRBV19 and TRBJ1-3; 7 nucleotides line up with TRBD1. J was trimmed by 2 bases and V by 6 bases; bases with no gene match: 4. Germline lookup yields CDR1 LNHDA and CDR2 SQIVND (reference sequence). The CDR3 length is 14 residues. The CDR3 DNA reads TGTGCCAGTAGCCGACAGGGTACTGGAAACACCATATATTTT. Amino acid sequence: CASSRQGTGNTIYF.

The chain has TRBV2 and TRBJ2-6, with TRBD2 identical over 10 bases. Per germline, CDR1 SNHLY and CDR2 FYNNEI. The CDR3 runs to 18 residues. Unmatched junction bases numbered 9, after V lost 4 bases and J lost 3 bases. CDR3: CASSVGLAGVGGANVLTF. CDR3 nucleotide sequence: TGTGCCAGCAGTGTAGGTCTAGCGGGAGTGGGTGGGGCCAACGTCCTGACTTTC.

The gene calls are TRBV11-2 and TRBJ1-2; a possible D gene is TRBD1 (5 bases). The CDR3 is 15 amino acids. Germline V gene data show CDR1 as SGHAT and CDR2 as FQNNGV. V was shortened by 2 bases and J by 0 bases, with 10 bases between the two germline ends. The CDR3 coding sequence is TGTGCCAGCAGCTTATCGTCAGGGCCTAACTATGGCTACACCTTC. Translated, it gives CASSLSSGPNYGYTF.

The gene calls are TRBV6-1 and TRBJ1-1; D uncertain. Trimming took 2 bases from V and 0 from J, leaving 10 bases between them. The CDR3 totals 15 residues. CDR1 MNHNS and CDR2 SASEGT come from the germline V gene. DNA for the CDR3: TGTGCCAGCAGTGAACGAGGGAGTATGAACACTGAAGCTTTCTTT. Translating it yields CASSERGSMNTEAFF.